Listed here is a single T cell receptor (beta chain). Its specificity is not known. Trimming removed 6 bases from V and 3 bases from J; junction bases left unmatched: 5. The CDR3 runs 14 residues. Germline V gene lookup returns CDR1 SNHLY and CDR2 FYNNEI. This specimen belongs to a study of cytomegalovirus exposure and HLA in healthy donors. Study-wide results and limits: In vitro work confirmed that a few CMV-associated chains recognize CMV antigens. Rarity marked most TCR sequences, yet some public TCRs occurred in many donors.

Sequenced by immunoSEQ multiplex PCR; TCRdb stores in-frame clones only, minus some. The sample lists around 69,000 clones, under 96% occurring once. The sample comprised PBMCs. The chain combines TRBV2 with TRBJ2-7; 10 bases agree with TRBD2. The clonotype originates from a woman under 30 in good health and CMV-seropositive. The CDR3 sequence: CASSPSGSVYEQYF. CDR3 DNA sequence: TGTGCCAGCAGCCCTAGCGGGAGCGTCTACGAGCAGTACTTC.